The present entry profiles one T cell receptor beta chain with its context. Its specificity is not known. This specimen belongs to a study of Tregs in tolerant kidney transplant recipients. V was clipped by 4 bases and J by 2 bases, with 17 bases between them. Germline loops: CDR1 SGDLS, CDR2 YYNGEE. The CDR3 contains 16 residues. Study-wide results and limits: Tregs expanded with activated donor B cells seemed most donor-specific. Biological reproducibility was not directly addressed, but technical replication error appeared minimal.

Unstimulated Tregs (CD4+CD25+CD127-) and CD4+CD25- non-Tregs were sorted from PBMCs. The method was immunoSEQ multiplex PCR; TCRdb's version includes in-frame clones alone and lacks a portion of them. Here the sample spans tens of thousands of clones, roughly 84% being singletons. This receptor was identified in a human donor in good health. J is TRBJ2-3 and V is TRBV9; the D is unclear. Sequenced: CD4+ T cells from blood. The CDR3 nucleotides read TGTGCCAGCAGCCCCAGGCGGTCTAGTATCACAGATACGCAGTATTTT. As protein: CASSPRRSSITDTQYF.